This is a list of T cell receptor beta chains from one sample in a study of blood T cells in healthy people across ages. In TCRdb, the 5' RACE reads were re-called with MiXCR into one record per CDR3 protein. The sample lists about 1.6 million distinct CDR3 sequences, about 31% occurring once. Sample: blood. These receptors originate from a young woman in good health. Each CDR3 is given with its conserved first and last residue. The D gene is left open where the match is weak. The size entry is marked missing in some rows and otherwise reads once, few, many or a size class.

clone_size	d_call	v_call	j_call	cdr3_aa	cdr3_nt
few	.	TRBV7-9	TRBJ2-3	CASSLAKTFTDTQYF	TGTGCCAGCAGCTTAGCGAAGACCTTCACAGATACGCAGTATTTT
.	.	TRBV6-2/TRBV6-3	TRBJ1-1	CASRGWTDVSAEAFF	TGTGCCAGCAGGGGTTGGACAGACGTAAGTGCTGAAGCTTTCTTT
.	.	TRBV19	TRBJ2-7	CASSTPGRPPYEQYF	TGTGCCAGTAGTACCCCGGGACGCCCGCCCTACGAGCAGTACTTC
few	.	TRBV20-1	TRBJ2-3	CSAREGSSSTDTQYF	TGCAGTGCTAGAGAAGGCAGTTCTAGCACAGATACGCAGTATTTT
many	TRBD1	TRBV20-1	TRBJ2-7	CSAPKRTGGNPYEQYF	TGCAGTGCTCCTAAAAGGACAGGGGGTAACCCCTACGAGCAGTACTTC
few	TRBD1	TRBV6-1	TRBJ2-1	CASSTNPTGAHEQFF	TGTGCCAGCAGTACCAATCCGACAGGGGCACATGAGCAGTTCTTC
many	TRBD2	TRBV6-2/TRBV6-3	TRBJ2-7	CASSSTSGGGYEQYF	TGTGCCAGCAGCTCAACTAGCGGGGGAGGCTACGAGCAGTACTTC
few	TRBD2	TRBV7-2	TRBJ2-1	CASSPRRGGRGYNEQFF	TGTGCCAGCAGCCCCCGGAGGGGCGGGAGAGGATACAATGAGCAGTTCTTC
few	.	TRBV20-1	TRBJ2-5	CSARDEGETQYF	TGCAGTGCTAGAGATGAGGGAGAGACCCAGTACTTC
.	TRBD2	TRBV2	TRBJ2-1	CASRGLADTYNEQFF	TGTGCCAGCAGGGGACTAGCGGACACTTACAATGAGCAGTTCTTC
few	.	TRBV9	TRBJ2-6	CASSPRQYREIGANVLTF	TGTGCCAGCAGCCCCCGACAGTACCGAGAGATAGGGGCCAACGTCCTGACTTTC
many	.	TRBV10-3	TRBJ1-1	CASGQGTEAFF	TGTGCATCCGGGCAGGGCACTGAAGCTTTCTTT
many	TRBD2	TRBV4-1	TRBJ2-3	CASSQVAVGGGSTDTQYF	TGCGCCAGCAGCCAAGTAGCAGTCGGCGGGGGGAGCACAGATACGCAGTATTTT
.	TRBD1	TRBV20-1	TRBJ2-7	CSARPGTGRAYEQYF	TGCAGTGCTAGACCCGGGACAGGGAGAGCCTACGAGCAGTACTTC
few	TRBD1	TRBV20-1	TRBJ1-2	CSARDNRQGGGYTF	TGCAGTGCTAGAGATAATCGACAGGGGGGTGGCTACACCTTC
few	.	TRBV7-9	TRBJ1-2	CASSLGVGVFYGYTF	TGTGCCAGCAGCTTAGGGGTCGGGGTATTCTATGGCTACACCTTC
few	.	TRBV4-1	TRBJ1-2	CASSHLRARGYTF	TGCGCCAGCAGCCACCTCCGGGCTCGCGGCTACACCTTC
.	.	TRBV11-2	TRBJ1-1	CASSLTQDFEAFF	TGTGCCAGCAGCTTAACCCAGGACTTTGAAGCTTTCTTT
few	TRBD1	TRBV29-1	TRBJ2-3	CSAGQGEGTDTQYF	TGCAGCGCCGGACAGGGGGAAGGGACAGATACGCAGTATTTT
.	TRBD2	TRBV9	TRBJ2-1	CASSPGLAGPYSEQFF	TGTGCCAGCAGCCCAGGACTAGCGGGACCTTACAGTGAGCAGTTCTTC
few	TRBD2	TRBV28	TRBJ2-1	CASSPRWGGQFF	TGTGCCAGCAGTCCCCGGTGGGGGGGGCAGTTCTTC
few	.	TRBV27	TRBJ2-2	CASSMTGNTGELFF	TGTGCCAGCAGTATGACAGGGAACACCGGGGAGCTGTTTTTT
.	TRBD2	TRBV27	TRBJ2-3	CASGGPGLAGTSTDTQYF	TGTGCCAGCGGGGGACCGGGACTAGCGGGAACTAGCACAGATACGCAGTATTTT
.	.	TRBV5-6	TRBJ2-2	CASSGFSGELFF	TGTGCCAGCAGCGGGTTCTCCGGGGAGCTGTTTTTT
.	.	TRBV5-1	TRBJ2-5	CASSANRRQETQYF	TGCGCCAGCAGCGCCAACAGGCGCCAAGAGACCCAGTACTTC
many	.	TRBV4-1	TRBJ2-3	CASSQVTITDTQYF	TGCGCCAGCAGCCAAGTGACGATCACAGATACGCAGTATTTT
few	.	TRBV20-1	TRBJ2-3	CSARIPPTVDTQYF	TGCAGTGCAAGAATACCCCCGACGGTAGATACGCAGTATTTT
few	.	TRBV28	TRBJ2-5	CASSPLKTSVQQETQYF	TGTGCCAGCAGTCCCCTTAAGACAAGTGTTCAGCAGGAGACCCAGTACTTC
.	.	TRBV7-6	TRBJ1-2	CASSSLMGDYGYTF	TGTGCCAGCAGCTCGCTCATGGGGGACTATGGCTACACCTTC
.	TRBD2	TRBV4-2	TRBJ2-1	CASSQDPPSAGGGYNEQFF	TGTGCCAGCAGTCAAGATCCGCCCTCGGCGGGAGGGGGTTACAATGAGCAGTTCTTC
.	.	TRBV3-1	TRBJ2-7	CAGSQEAGSVHEQYF	TGTGCCGGCAGCCAGGAGGCAGGTTCGGTACACGAGCAGTACTTC
.	.	TRBV4-2	TRBJ1-2	CASSQAGDAGYGYTF	TGTGCCAGCAGCCAAGCCGGGGACGCAGGCTATGGCTACACCTTC
.	.	TRBV6-1	TRBJ2-7	CASSVLGFTYEQYF	TGTGCCAGCAGTGTTCTGGGGTTCACCTACGAGCAGTACTTC
few	.	TRBV5-1	TRBJ2-1	CASSLQLPELYNEQFF	TGCGCCAGCAGCTTGCAACTACCCGAGCTCTACAATGAGCAGTTCTTC
.	.	TRBV28	TRBJ2-7	CGRPRGISYEQYF	TGTGGGCGACCCCGGGGGATTTCATACGAGCAGTACTTC
few	TRBD2	TRBV20-1	TRBJ2-1	CSARDRLAGGRMGDEQFF	TGCAGTGCTAGAGATCGGCTAGCGGGGGGGCGAATGGGGGATGAGCAGTTCTTC
.	.	TRBV27	TRBJ2-7	CASSFFSGDIRYEQYF	TGTGCCAGCAGTTTCTTTTCCGGGGACATCCGCTACGAGCAGTACTTC
.	.	TRBV3-1	TRBJ1-1	CASSQARTEAFF	TGTGCCAGCAGCCAAGCTAGGACTGAAGCTTTCTTT
.	.	TRBV20-1	TRBJ1-2	CSAGTAIYGYTF	TGCAGTGCAGGGACTGCGATCTATGGCTACACCTTC
.	TRBD1	TRBV18	TRBJ2-7	CASSPPRGHNEQYF	TGTGCCAGCTCACCCCCCAGGGGGCACAACGAGCAGTACTTC
.	TRBD2	TRBV7-2	TRBJ2-1	CASSLLAGAHYEQFF	TGTGCCAGCAGCCTACTAGCGGGGGCGCACTATGAGCAGTTCTTC
.	TRBD2	TRBV3-1	TRBJ2-5	CASSPTKLAGVETQYF	TGTGCCAGCAGCCCAACTAAACTAGCGGGGGTGGAGACCCAGTACTTC
many	.	TRBV6-5	TRBJ1-5	CASSYSGSGTDYNQPQHF	TGTGCCAGCAGTTACTCGGGCTCCGGGACGGATTACAATCAGCCCCAGCATTTT
.	.	TRBV4-1	TRBJ2-3	CASSQGSEGTQYF	TGCGCCAGCAGCCAAGGCTCCGAAGGTACGCAGTATTTT
.	TRBD1	TRBV6-7	TRBJ1-2	CASTLGQGDYGYTF	TGTGCCAGCACCCTGGGACAGGGGGACTATGGCTACACCTTC
few	.	TRBV20-1	TRBJ2-7	CSASGQQGRPYEQYF	TGCAGTGCTAGTGGGCAACAGGGACGTCCCTACGAGCAGTACTTC
.	.	TRBV20-1	TRBJ1-5	CSARGPGSNQPQHF	TGCAGTGCTAGAGGTCCCGGGAGCAATCAGCCCCAGCATTTT
.	.	TRBV4-2	TRBJ2-1	CASSLNLAGPPAQFF	TGTGCCAGCAGTTTGAACCTGGCAGGGCCTCCGGCGCAGTTCTTC
.	TRBD2	TRBV7-2	TRBJ2-2	CVSSPTGLAGSTGELFF	TGTGTCAGCAGCCCGACTGGACTAGCGGGGTCGACCGGGGAGCTGTTTTTT
.	.	TRBV7-6	TRBJ2-2	CASSLLVNGELFF	TGTGCCAGCAGCTTGCTAGTGAACGGGGAGCTGTTTTTT
.	.	TRBV7-2	TRBJ1-6	CASSVLAGSTGSPLHF	TGTGCCAGCAGCGTATTGGCAGGATCGACGGGTTCACCCCTCCACTTT
few	.	TRBV3-1	TRBJ2-1	CASSHTGHGGDEQFF	TGTGCCAGCAGCCATACGGGACACGGCGGGGATGAGCAGTTCTTC